What follows are 2 T cell receptor beta chains derived from one specimen sequenced in a study of T-cell memory formation after mild COVID-19. Each CDR3 protein is one row after TCRdb ran MiXCR on the 5' RACE reads. Of some 440,000 distinct CDR3 sequences in the sample, about 23% were seen once. Source material: PBMCs or a T cell subset sorted from them (not recorded which). The source is an adult woman who had mild COVID-19 (a few samples of this study predate the infection). Cell type and time point are not known.

In DNA, the CDR3 is TGTGCCAGCAGCTTTGACCAACTCTATGGCTACACCTTC. As protein: CASSFDQLYGYTF. The chain combines TRBV11-2 with TRBJ1-2; D gene ambiguous. Germline V gene data show CDR1 as SGHAT and CDR2 as FQNNGV. The ends were cut back, 3 bases at V and 4 bases at J, with 9 bases in the middle. The CDR3 covers 13 residues.

As DNA, the CDR3 is TGTGCCAGCAGCTTAGAAGATGTGCGGCGGGGGAGTCCCCAGCATTTT. It specifies CASSLEDVRRGSPQHF. V gene TRBV7-2 combines with J gene TRBJ1-5; weak D call: TRBD1 (5 bases). The V gene's germline CDR1 is SGHTA and CDR2 FQGNSA. Trimming pared 1 base from V and 10 bases from J, leaving 20 bases between. The CDR3 is 16 amino acids.